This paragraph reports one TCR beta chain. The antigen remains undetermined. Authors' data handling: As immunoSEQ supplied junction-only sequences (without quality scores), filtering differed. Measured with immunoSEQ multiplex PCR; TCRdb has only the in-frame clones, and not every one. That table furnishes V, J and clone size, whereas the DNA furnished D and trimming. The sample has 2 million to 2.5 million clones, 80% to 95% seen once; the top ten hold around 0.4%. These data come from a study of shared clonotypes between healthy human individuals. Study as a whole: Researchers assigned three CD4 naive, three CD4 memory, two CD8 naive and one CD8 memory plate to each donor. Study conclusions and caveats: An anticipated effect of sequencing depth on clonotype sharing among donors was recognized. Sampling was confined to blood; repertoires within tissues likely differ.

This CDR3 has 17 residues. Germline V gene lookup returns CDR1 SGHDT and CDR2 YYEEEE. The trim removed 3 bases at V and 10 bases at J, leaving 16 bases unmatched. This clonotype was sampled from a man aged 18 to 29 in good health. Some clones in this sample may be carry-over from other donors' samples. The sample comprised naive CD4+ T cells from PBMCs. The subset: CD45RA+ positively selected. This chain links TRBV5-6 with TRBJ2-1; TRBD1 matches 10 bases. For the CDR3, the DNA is TGTGCCAGCAGCTACGGACAGGGGGTCTTTATTTTGAAGGAGCAGTTCTTC. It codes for CASSYGQGVFILKEQFF.